This T cell receptor (beta chain) was recorded in a study of blood T cell repertoires in COVID-19 (dated by TCRdb to 2018 to 2020). With regard to the full study: Samples from collaborators originated in the United States, Italy and Spain and spanned both the acute and convalescent phases of COVID-19. HLA class I and class II types, where available, came from metadata supplied by the sample provider rather than from assay-based typing. Sample metadata almost always included a de-identified subject ID, COVID-19 status, age in years and sex. The prospective study material was composed of cDNA or gDNA derived from T cells, B-cell-depleted T cells, or PBMCs. The repertoires were released in a freely available public database meant as a resource for research on the immune response to SARS-CoV-2. Subjects who had been exposed to COVID-19, were actively infected with it, or had recovered from it provided the deeply sampled blood TCRbeta repertoires that made up the dataset. Samples were obtained from the ongoing ImmuneRACE study (first 160 participants) and from 1,200 or so subjects provided by 6 global collaborators.

Trimming leaves V shorter by 5 bases and J shorter by 2 bases, with the junction holding 7 bases beyond the gene matches. Reading from cysteine to phenylalanine, the CDR3 counts 15 amino acids. This entry keeps only the CDR3 DNA: 45 bases, framed from base 1. The germline V gene yields SGHTA for CDR1 and FQGTGA for CDR2. The immunoSEQ Assay, a bias-controlled multiplex PCR, was used to amplify TCRbeta CDR3 regions from genomic DNA. The original methods were these. Within the assay, amplification of reference gene primers was used to estimate how many nucleated cells each sample contained. Sequence reads were collapsed and filtered to measure the absolute abundance of every unique TCRbeta CDR3 rearrangement. For each sample, productive Simpson clonality was calculated by taking the square root of Simpson's diversity index across productive rearrangements. TCRdb stores this immuneACCESS table with in-frame sequences only. Part of the clones is absent; in the studies checked, under half of the shortfall reflects unresolved V genes, and no reason is known for the rest. Clone size and V and J calls were adopted from that table, with D and trimming inferred from the DNA. Within this sample are 140,000 to 150,000 clones, with roughly nine tenths of them counted one time only. Clones ranked in the top ten supply 1.5% to 2% of the sample.

Collaborating institutions collected whole blood in K2EDTA tubes following their own protocols. For TCRbeta analysis, collaborators shipped samples in one of three forms: frozen whole blood, isolated PBMCs, or DNA extracted from either of those sample types. With respect to this clone: Its recognized antigen is unknown. No base-level quality is on record; no much larger clone is a single base apart.

On the study overall, not on this receptor specifically: The quantity of clinical and demographic metadata differed by source and by participant and was supplied without curation.

The material sequenced was peripheral blood. The origin of this receptor is a human donor in a cohort sampled during active COVID-19. The chain uses TRBV7-3 and TRBJ1-1; 8 central nucleotides agree with TRBD1. The nucleotides read TGTGCCAGCAGCGCTGCAGGGGGCCTAAACACTGAAGCTTTCTTT. It encodes CASSAAGGLNTEAFF.